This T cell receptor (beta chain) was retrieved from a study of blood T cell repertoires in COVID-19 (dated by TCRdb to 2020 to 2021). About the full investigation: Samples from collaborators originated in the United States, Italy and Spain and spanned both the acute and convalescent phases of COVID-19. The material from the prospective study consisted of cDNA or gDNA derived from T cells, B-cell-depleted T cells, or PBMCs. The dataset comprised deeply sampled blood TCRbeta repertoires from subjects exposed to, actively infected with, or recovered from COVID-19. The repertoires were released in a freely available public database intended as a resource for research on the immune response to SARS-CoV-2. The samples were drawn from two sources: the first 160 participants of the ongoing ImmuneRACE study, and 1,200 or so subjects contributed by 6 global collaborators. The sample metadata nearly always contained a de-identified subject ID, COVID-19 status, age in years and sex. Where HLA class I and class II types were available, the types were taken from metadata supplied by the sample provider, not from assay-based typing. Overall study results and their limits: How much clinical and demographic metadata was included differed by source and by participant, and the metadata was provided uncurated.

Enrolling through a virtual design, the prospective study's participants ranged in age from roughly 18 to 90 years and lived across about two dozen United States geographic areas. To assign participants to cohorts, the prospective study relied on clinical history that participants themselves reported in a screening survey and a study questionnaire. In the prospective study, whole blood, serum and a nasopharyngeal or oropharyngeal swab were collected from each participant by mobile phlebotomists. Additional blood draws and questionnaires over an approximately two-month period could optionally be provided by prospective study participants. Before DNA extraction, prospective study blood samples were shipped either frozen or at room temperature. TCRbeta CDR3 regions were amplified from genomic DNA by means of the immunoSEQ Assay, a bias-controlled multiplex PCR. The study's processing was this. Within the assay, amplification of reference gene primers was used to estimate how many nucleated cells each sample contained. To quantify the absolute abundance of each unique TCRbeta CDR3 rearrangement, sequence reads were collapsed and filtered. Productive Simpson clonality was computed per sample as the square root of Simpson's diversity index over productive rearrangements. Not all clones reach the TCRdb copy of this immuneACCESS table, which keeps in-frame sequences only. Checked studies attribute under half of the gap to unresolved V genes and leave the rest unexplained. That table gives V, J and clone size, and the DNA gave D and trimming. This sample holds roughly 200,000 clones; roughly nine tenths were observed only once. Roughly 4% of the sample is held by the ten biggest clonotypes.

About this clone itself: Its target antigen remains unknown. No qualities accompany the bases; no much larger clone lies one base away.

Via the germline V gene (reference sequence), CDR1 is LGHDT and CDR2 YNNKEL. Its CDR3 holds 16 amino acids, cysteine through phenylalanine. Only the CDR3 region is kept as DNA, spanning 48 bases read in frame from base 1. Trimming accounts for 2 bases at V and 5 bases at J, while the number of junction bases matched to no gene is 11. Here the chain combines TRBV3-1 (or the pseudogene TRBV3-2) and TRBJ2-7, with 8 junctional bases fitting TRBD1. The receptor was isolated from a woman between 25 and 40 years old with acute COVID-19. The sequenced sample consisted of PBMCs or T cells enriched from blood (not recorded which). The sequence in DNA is TGTGCCAGCAGCCAATACCTTGGACAGGGAATAGACGAGCAGTACTTC. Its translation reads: CASSQYLGQGIDEQYF.